The sequence of this TCR beta chain was determined in a study of blood T cell repertoires in COVID-19. This CDR3 spans 15 amino acids. Germline values: CDR1 SGHNT, CDR2 YYREEE (reference sequence). Deletions cut 4 bases from V and 6 bases from J, with 19 bases between. Profiled with immunoSEQ multiplex PCR; TCRdb holds only in-frame clones, not every one. The sample has about 29,000 clones, 85% to 90% seen once; the top ten hold less than 5.5%. The chain recombines TRBV5-4 with TRBJ1-1; D perhaps matches TRBD1 (6 bases). Sequences were obtained from peripheral blood. This TCR was recovered from a man in his sixties or seventies with active COVID-19. In nucleotides, the CDR3 is TGTGCCAGCAGCCCTGCGCAGGGGCATCGGGCTGAAGCTTTCTTT. This gives the protein CASSPAQGHRAEAFF. Based on the CDR3 plus reference TRBV5-4 and TRBJ1-1, the full variable domain is ETGVTQSPTHLIKTRGQQVTLRCSSQSGHNTVSWYQQALGQGPQFIFQYYREEENGRGNFPPRFSGLQFPNYSSELNVNALELDDSALYLCASSPAQGHRAEAFFGQGTRLTVV.